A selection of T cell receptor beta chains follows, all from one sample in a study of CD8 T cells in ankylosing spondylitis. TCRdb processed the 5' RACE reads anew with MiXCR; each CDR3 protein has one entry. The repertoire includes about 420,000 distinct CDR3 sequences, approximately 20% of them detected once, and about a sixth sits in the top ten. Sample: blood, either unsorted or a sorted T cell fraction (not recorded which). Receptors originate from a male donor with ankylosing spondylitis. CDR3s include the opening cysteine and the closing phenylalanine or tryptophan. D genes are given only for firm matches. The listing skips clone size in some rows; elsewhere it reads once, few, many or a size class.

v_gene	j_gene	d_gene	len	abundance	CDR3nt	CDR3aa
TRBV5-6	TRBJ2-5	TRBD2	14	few	TGTGCCAGCAGCCAGGGACTAGCGGGTGAGACCCAGTACTTC	CASSQGLAGETQYF
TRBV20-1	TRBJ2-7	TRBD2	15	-	TGCAGTGCTAGACGTCGACTAGCGGGATCCTACGAGCAGTACTTC	CSARRRLAGSYEQYF
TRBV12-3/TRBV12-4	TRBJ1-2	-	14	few	TGTGCCAGCAGTTTCACAGGCAGGGGCTATGGCTACACCTTC	CASSFTGRGYGYTF
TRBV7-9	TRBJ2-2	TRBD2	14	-	TGTGCCAGCAGCCCCCTCGGGGGGTTAGTGAAGCTGTTTTTT	CASSPLGGLVKLFF
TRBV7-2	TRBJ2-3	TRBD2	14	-	TGTGCCAGCAGCCTGGGGGGGGGAGGAGATACGCAGTATTTT	CASSLGGGGDTQYF
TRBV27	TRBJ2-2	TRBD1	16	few	TGTGCCAGCAGCCCATGGGGACAGGGTCGGTCCGGGGAGCTGTTTTTT	CASSPWGQGRSGELFF
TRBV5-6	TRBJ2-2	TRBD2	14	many	TGTGCCAGCAGCTGGGGGACTAGTAGCGGGGAGCTGTTTTTT	CASSWGTSSGELFF
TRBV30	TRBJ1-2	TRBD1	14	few	TGTGCCTGGAGTCTCCAGACAGGGAACTATGGCTACACCTTC	CAWSLQTGNYGYTF
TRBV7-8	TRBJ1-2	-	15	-	TGTGCCAGCAGCTTAAATCGGGGCGAAGGTTTGGGCTACACCTTC	CASSLNRGEGLGYTF
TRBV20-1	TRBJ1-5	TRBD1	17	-	TGCAGTGCTAGAGGAACCTCAGACAGGGGGTGGTATCAGCCCCAGCATTTT	CSARGTSDRGWYQPQHF
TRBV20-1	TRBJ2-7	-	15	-	TGCAGTGCTAGTTCCCCGACGTCTCCGACCTACGAGCAGTACTTC	CSASSPTSPTYEQYF
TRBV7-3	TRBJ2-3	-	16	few	TGTGCCAGCAGCTTACAGGGGGGTCTTCGCACAGATACGCAGTATTTT	CASSLQGGLRTDTQYF
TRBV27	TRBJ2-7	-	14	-	TGTGCCAGCAGTACCCTCAGGGGCCCGGGCGAGCAGTACTTC	CASSTLRGPGEQYF
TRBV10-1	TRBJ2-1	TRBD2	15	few	TGCGCCAGCAGTGAGTCCCCAGCGGGAGTTCGGGAGCAGTTCTTC	CASSESPAGVREQFF
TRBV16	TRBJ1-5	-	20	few	TGTGCCAGCAGCCGGGATGCTTCGGAATGGCACAGGTATAGCAATCAGCCCCAGCATTTT	CASSRDASEWHRYSNQPQHF
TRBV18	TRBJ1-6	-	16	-	TGTGCCAGCTCACCATCCGCGACAGGTTATGGGTCACCCCTCCACTTT	CASSPSATGYGSPLHF
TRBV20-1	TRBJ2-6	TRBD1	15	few	TGCAGTGCTGAGGACAGGGGGCCTGGGGCCAACGTCCTGACTTTC	CSAEDRGPGANVLTF
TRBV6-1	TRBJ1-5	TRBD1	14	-	TGTGCCAGCAGCAGACAGGGGGTCTTCCAGCCCCAGCATTTT	CASSRQGVFQPQHF
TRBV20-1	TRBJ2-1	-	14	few	TGCAGTGCTAGTAGGGAGTCTACCTACAATGAGCAGTTCTTC	CSASRESTYNEQFF
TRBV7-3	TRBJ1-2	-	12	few	TGTGCCAGCAGCTCCCGGACATCGCTAAGGACCTTC	CASSSRTSLRTF
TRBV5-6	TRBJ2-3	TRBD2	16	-	TGTGCCAGCAGCCCGAATTTTGGACTAGCGCTAGATACGCAGTATTTT	CASSPNFGLALDTQYF